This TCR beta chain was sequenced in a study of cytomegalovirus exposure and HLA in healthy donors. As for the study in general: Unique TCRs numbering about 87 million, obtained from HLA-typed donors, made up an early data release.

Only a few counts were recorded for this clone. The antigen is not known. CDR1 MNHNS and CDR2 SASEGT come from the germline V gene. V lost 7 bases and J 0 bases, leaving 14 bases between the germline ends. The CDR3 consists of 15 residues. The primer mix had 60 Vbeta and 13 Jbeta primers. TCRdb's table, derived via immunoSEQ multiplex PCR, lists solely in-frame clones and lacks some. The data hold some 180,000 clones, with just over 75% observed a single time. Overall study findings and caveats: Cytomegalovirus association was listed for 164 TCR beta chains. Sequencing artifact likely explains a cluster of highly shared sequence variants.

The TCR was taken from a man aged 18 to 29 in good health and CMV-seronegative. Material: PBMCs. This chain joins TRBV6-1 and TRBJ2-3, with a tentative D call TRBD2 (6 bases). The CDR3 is CASKERRASTDTQYF. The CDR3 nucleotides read TGTGCCAGCAAAGAGAGGAGGGCTAGCACAGATACGCAGTATTTT.